This TCR beta chain was recorded in a study of molecular identifiers for immune sequencing clone quantification. The study, taken as a whole, reports: Clone sizes that are highly expanded could be underestimated when identical TCR molecules share a barcode.

For naive CD8 T cells, sorting used the CD8+CD4-CCR7+CD45RA+ phenotype. Previously described methods and listed TCR primers were used for bulk TCR libraries. TCRdb re-derived calls from the PCR reads in MiXCR, one entry per CDR3 protein. The table includes roughly 300,000 distinct CDR3 sequences, about a quarter detected once. The CDR3 sequence is 14 residues long. V was trimmed by 7 bases and J by 5 bases, leaving 18 bases between them. Germline CDR1 is SQVTM and CDR2 is ANQGSEA. This clonotype was seen at least ten times. Its specificity is unknown. This chain connects TRBV29-1 to TRBJ1-5; D is ambiguous. The receptor comes from a human donor in good health. Some libraries in this study had Jurkat cell RNA spiked in. Sequenced material: naive CD8+ T cells from blood, with Jurkat cell RNA spiked in. The subset was: FACS-sorted CD8+CD4-CCR7+CD45RA+ naive T cells. This CDR3 is CSATTDHADQPQHF. The CDR3 coding sequence is TGCAGCGCTACGACGGACCATGCGGATCAGCCCCAGCATTTT.